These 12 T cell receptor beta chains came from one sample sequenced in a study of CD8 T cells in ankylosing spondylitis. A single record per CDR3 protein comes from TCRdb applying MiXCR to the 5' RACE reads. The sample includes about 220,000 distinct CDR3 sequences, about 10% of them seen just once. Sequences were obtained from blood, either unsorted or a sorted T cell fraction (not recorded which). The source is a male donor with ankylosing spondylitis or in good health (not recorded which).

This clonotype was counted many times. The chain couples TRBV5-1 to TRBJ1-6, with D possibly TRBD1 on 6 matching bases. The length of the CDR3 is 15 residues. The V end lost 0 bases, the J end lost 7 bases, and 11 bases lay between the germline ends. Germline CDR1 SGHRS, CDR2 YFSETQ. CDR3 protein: CASSLGQGGNSPLHF. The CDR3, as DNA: TGCGCCAGCAGCTTGGGACAAGGGGGGAATTCACCCCTCCACTTT.

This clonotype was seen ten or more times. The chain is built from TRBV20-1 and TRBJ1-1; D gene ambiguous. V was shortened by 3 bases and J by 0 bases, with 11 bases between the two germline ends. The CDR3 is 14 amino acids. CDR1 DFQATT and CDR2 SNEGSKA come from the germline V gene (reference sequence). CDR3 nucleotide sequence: TGCAGTGCTAGGTTTCCAGGATTGAACACTGAAGCTTTCTTT. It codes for CSARFPGLNTEAFF.

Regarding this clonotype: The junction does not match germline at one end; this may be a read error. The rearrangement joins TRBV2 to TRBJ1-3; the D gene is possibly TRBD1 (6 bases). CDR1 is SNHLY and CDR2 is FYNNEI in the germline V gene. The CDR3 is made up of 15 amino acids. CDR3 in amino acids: CASSDDQGTRNTISF. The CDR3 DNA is TGTGCCAGCAGTGACGATCAGGGGACGAGAAACACCATATCTTTT.

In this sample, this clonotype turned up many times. The CDR3 DNA follows: TGTGCCAGCAGCTTAGGCAGCTCCTATAATTCACCCCTCCACTTT. The encoded protein is CASSLGSSYNSPLHF. The chain joins TRBV7-9 to TRBJ1-6; D remains ambiguous. Trimming took 1 base from V and 0 from J, leaving 4 bases between them. Germline-derived CDR1 and CDR2 are SEHNR and FQNEAQ (reference sequence). This CDR3 has 15 residues.

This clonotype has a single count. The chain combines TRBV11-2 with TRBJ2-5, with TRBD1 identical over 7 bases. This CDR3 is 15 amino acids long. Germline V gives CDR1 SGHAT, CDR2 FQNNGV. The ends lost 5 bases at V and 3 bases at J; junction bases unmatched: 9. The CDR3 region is CASSLMTGLKETQYF. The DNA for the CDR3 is TGTGCCAGCAGCCTGATGACAGGGTTAAAAGAGACCCAGTACTTC.

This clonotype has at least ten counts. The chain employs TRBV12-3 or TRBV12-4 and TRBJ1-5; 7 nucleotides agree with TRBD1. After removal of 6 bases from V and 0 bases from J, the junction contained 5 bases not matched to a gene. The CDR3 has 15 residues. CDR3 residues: CASSATGNSNQPQHF. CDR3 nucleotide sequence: TGTGCCAGCAGCGCGACAGGGAATAGCAATCAGCCCCAGCATTTT.

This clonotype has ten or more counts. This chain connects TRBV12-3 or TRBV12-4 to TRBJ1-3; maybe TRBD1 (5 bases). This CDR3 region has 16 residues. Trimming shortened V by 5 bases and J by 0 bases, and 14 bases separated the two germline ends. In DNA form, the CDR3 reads TGTGCCAGCAGTCCGCGCACAGGATCCTCTGGAAACACCATATATTTT. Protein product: CASSPRTGSSGNTIYF.

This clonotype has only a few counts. CDR3 nucleotide sequence: TGTGCCAGCAAGCAGGAGTTCAATCAGCCCCAGCATTTT. It is translated as CASKQEFNQPQHF. The J gene is TRBJ1-5, the V gene TRBV2, with D unresolved. Germline CDR1 and CDR2: SNHLY and FYNNEI. V dropped 7 bases and J dropped 3 bases, with 10 bases sitting between them. The CDR3 loop spans 13 amino acids.

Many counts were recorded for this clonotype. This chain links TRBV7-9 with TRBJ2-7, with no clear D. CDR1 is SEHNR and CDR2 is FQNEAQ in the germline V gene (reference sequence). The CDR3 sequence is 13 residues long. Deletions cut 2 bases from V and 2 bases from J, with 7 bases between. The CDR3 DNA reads TGTGCCAGCAGCTTAATGGCAGCCTACGAGCAGTACTTC. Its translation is CASSLMAAYEQYF.

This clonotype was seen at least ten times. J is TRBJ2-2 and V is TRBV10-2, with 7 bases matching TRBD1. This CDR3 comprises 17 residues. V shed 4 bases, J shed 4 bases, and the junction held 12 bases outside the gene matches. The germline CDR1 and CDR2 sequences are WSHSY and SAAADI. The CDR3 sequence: CASSGPSGQDLTGELFF. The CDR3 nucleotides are TGCGCCAGCAGTGGCCCGTCAGGACAGGATCTCACCGGGGAGCTGTTTTTT.

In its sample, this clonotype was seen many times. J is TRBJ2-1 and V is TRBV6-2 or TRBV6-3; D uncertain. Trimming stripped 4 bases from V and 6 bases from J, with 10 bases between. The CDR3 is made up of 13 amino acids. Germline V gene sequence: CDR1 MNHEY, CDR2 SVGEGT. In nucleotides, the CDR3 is TGTGCCAGCAGTTTTGGCTCCCTCAATGAGCAGTTCTTC. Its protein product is CASSFGSLNEQFF.

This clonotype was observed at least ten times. The CDR3: CASSDRQGRGTEAFF. DNA for the CDR3: TGCGCCAGCAGCGACAGACAGGGTAGGGGCACTGAAGCTTTCTTT. The V gene is TRBV5-1, the J gene TRBJ1-1, with TRBD1 identical over 7 bases. From germline, CDR1 is SGHRS and CDR2 YFSETQ. Trimming at V came to 4 bases and at J to 4 bases, leaving 10 bases not matched to a gene. CDR3 length: 15 residues.